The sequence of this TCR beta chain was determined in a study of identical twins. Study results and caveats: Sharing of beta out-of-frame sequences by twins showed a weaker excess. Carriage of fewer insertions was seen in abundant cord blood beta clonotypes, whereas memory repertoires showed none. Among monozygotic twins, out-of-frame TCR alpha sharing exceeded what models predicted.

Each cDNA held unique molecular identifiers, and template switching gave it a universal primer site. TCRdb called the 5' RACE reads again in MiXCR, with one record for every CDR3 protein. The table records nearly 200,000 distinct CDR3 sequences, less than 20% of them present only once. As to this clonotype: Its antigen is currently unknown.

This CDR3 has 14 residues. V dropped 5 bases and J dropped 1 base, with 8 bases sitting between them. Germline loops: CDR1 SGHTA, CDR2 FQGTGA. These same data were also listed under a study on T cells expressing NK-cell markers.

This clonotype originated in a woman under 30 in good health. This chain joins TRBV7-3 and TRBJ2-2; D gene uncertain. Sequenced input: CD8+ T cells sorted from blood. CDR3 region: CASSPLGNTGELFF. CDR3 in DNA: TGTGCCAGCAGCCCGCTAGGGAACACCGGGGAGCTGTTTTTT.